What follows describes a single T cell receptor beta chain. CDR3 size: 15 residues. The V and J ends lost 2 bases and 4 bases, in that order; junction bases with no gene match: 3. Germline loops: CDR1 LNHNV, CDR2 YYDKDF (reference sequence). The table came from immunoSEQ multiplex PCR; TCRdb's copy has only in-frame clones and leaves some out. Among 150,000 to 200,000 clones listed, around 87% were seen once. The data were obtained in a study of blood T cell repertoires in COVID-19. The clonotype was recovered from a man younger than 35 with acute or convalescent COVID-19. Sequenced: peripheral blood. The J gene is TRBJ2-1, the V gene TRBV15; 9 positions match TRBD2. The DNA for the CDR3 is TGTGCCACCAGCAGAAAGACTAGCGGATACAATGAGCAGTTCTTC. It codes for CATSRKTSGYNEQFF.